A selection of T cell receptor beta chains follows, all from one sample in a study of Graves' ophthalmopathy and Graves' hyperthyroidism. TCRdb re-called the multiplex PCR reads through MiXCR, storing one row per CDR3 protein. The data show about 480,000 distinct CDR3 sequences, approximately 15% seen once. Source material: blood. All receptors come from a woman aged 25 to 45 with Graves' ophthalmopathy. The CDR3 runs from the conserved cysteine through the conserved F or W. D genes are given only for firm matches. The size field is filled for only some rows; it gives once, few, many or a size class.

CDR3nt: TGTGCCAGCAGCTTGGGTGTCATGCAACAGGTCTATAATTCACACCTCCACTTT; CDR3aa: CASSLGVMQQVYNSHLHF; v_gene: TRBV5-8; abundance: .; j_gene: TRBJ1-6; d_gene: .
CDR3nt: TGTGCCAGCAGGGCCGGGACAGGCTACAATGAGAAGTTCTTC; CDR3aa: CASRAGTGYNEKFF; v_gene: TRBV6-1; abundance: .; j_gene: TRBJ2-1; d_gene: TRBD1
CDR3nt: TGCAGTGCTACCGTCGGAGCACTATTGGAGGAGCAGTACTTC; CDR3aa: CSATVGALLEEQYF; v_gene: TRBV20-1; abundance: many; j_gene: TRBJ2-7; d_gene: .
CDR3nt: TGTGCCAGCAGTTTAAGGCAAAACAATTCACCCCTCCACTTT; CDR3aa: CASSLRQNNSPLHF; v_gene: TRBV12-3/TRBV12-4; abundance: many; j_gene: TRBJ1-6; d_gene: .
CDR3nt: TGTGCCACCAGTGATGGTGTCCCACCGTATAACACCGGGGAGCTGTTTTTT; CDR3aa: CATSDGVPPYNTGELFF; v_gene: TRBV24-1; abundance: .; j_gene: TRBJ2-2; d_gene: .
CDR3nt: TGTGCCAGCAGCGGGGGGACAGGGGTTTACGAGCAGTACTTC; CDR3aa: CASSGGTGVYEQYF; v_gene: TRBV25-1; abundance: many; j_gene: TRBJ2-7; d_gene: TRBD1
CDR3nt: TGTGCCAGCAGTCCTCAGGGGGTGCCCTTCTCCTACGAGCAGTACTTC; CDR3aa: CASSPQGVPFSYEQYF; v_gene: TRBV6-1; abundance: many; j_gene: TRBJ2-7; d_gene: TRBD1
CDR3nt: TGTGCCAGCAGTCCCCGCAATCAGCCCCAGCATTTT; CDR3aa: CASSPRNQPQHF; v_gene: TRBV27; abundance: many; j_gene: TRBJ1-5; d_gene: .
CDR3nt: TGCAGCGTTGCGGACAGGGGAGACTATGGCTACACCTTC; CDR3aa: CSVADRGDYGYTF; v_gene: TRBV29-1; abundance: many; j_gene: TRBJ1-2; d_gene: TRBD1
CDR3nt: TGTGCCAGCAGCTTAAGTGTTACTGGGGGCGCCGTTACTGAAGCTTTCTTT; CDR3aa: CASSLSVTGGAVTEAFF; v_gene: TRBV11-2; abundance: few; j_gene: TRBJ1-1; d_gene: .
CDR3nt: TGTGCCAGCAGTTTATTTCGAGCCAAAAACATTCAGTACTTC; CDR3aa: CASSLFRAKNIQYF; v_gene: TRBV28; abundance: many; j_gene: TRBJ2-4; d_gene: .
CDR3nt: TGTGCCAGCAGAGCGGCGGACAGGGGTTGGAACTATGGCTACACCTTC; CDR3aa: CASRAADRGWNYGYTF; v_gene: TRBV5-6; abundance: many; j_gene: TRBJ1-2; d_gene: TRBD1
CDR3nt: TGTGCCAGCAGCGTAGTTGGAGACTCTCAAGAGACCCAGTACTTC; CDR3aa: CASSVVGDSQETQYF; v_gene: TRBV9; abundance: few; j_gene: TRBJ2-5; d_gene: .
CDR3nt: TGTGCCAGCAGTTTAAGGGAGAGTACTGAAGCTTTCTTT; CDR3aa: CASSLRESTEAFF; v_gene: TRBV12-3/TRBV12-4; abundance: many; j_gene: TRBJ1-1; d_gene: .
CDR3nt: TGTGCCAGCAGTCCTACAGGGGACTCCGGGGAGCTGTTTTTT; CDR3aa: CASSPTGDSGELFF; v_gene: TRBV28; abundance: .; j_gene: TRBJ2-2; d_gene: .
CDR3nt: TGTGCCAGCAGTTCCCGTTTCCGTTCCAATCAGCCCCAGCATTTT; CDR3aa: CASSSRFRSNQPQHF; v_gene: TRBV28; abundance: .; j_gene: TRBJ1-5; d_gene: .
CDR3nt: TGTGCCAGCAGCCCGAAAGGGACAGCACAAGAGACCCAGTACTTC; CDR3aa: CASSPKGTAQETQYF; v_gene: TRBV7-8; abundance: .; j_gene: TRBJ2-5; d_gene: TRBD1
CDR3nt: TGTGCCAGCAGCTCGACAGGGACCAACGAGCAGTACTTC; CDR3aa: CASSSTGTNEQYF; v_gene: TRBV13; abundance: many; j_gene: TRBJ2-7; d_gene: TRBD1
CDR3nt: TGTGCCAGCAGTGAGTTGTTTGGCAGGCAGAACACTGAAGCTTTCTTT; CDR3aa: CASSELFGRQNTEAFF; v_gene: TRBV6-1; abundance: .; j_gene: TRBJ1-1; d_gene: .
CDR3nt: TGTGCCTGGAGTGTCCCCGGACACCTGAACACTGAAGCTTTCTTT; CDR3aa: CAWSVPGHLNTEAFF; v_gene: TRBV30; abundance: many; j_gene: TRBJ1-1; d_gene: .
CDR3nt: TGTGCCAGCAGTTTATCGTACGGGAGCTGGGACACTGAAGCTTTCTTT; CDR3aa: CASSLSYGSWDTEAFF; v_gene: TRBV27; abundance: many; j_gene: TRBJ1-1; d_gene: .
CDR3nt: TGTGCCAGCCGACAGGGCGTCAAAAACATTCAGTACTTC; CDR3aa: CASRQGVKNIQYF; v_gene: TRBV28; abundance: .; j_gene: TRBJ2-4; d_gene: TRBD1
CDR3nt: TGTGCCAGCTCTGCGACAGCGGGGTATGGCTACACCTTC; CDR3aa: CASSATAGYGYTF; v_gene: TRBV18; abundance: few; j_gene: TRBJ1-2; d_gene: .
CDR3nt: TGTGCCACCGCCTTTTCCGGGACAGAACTAGAGACCCAGTACTTC; CDR3aa: CATAFSGTELETQYF; v_gene: TRBV15; abundance: .; j_gene: TRBJ2-5; d_gene: TRBD1
CDR3nt: TGTGCGGGCGAGTGGGGAACTGAAGCTTTCTTT; CDR3aa: CAGEWGTEAFF; v_gene: TRBV27; abundance: many; j_gene: TRBJ1-1; d_gene: .
CDR3nt: TGCGCCAGCAGCTTGGGTGAAGGGAGAAACACCATATATTTT; CDR3aa: CASSLGEGRNTIYF; v_gene: TRBV5-1; abundance: few; j_gene: TRBJ1-3; d_gene: .
CDR3nt: TGTGCTAGTGGTTTGGACAGCCAAGAGACCCAGTACTTC; CDR3aa: CASGLDSQETQYF; v_gene: TRBV12-5; abundance: .; j_gene: TRBJ2-5; d_gene: .
CDR3nt: TGCGCCAGCAGCTCCGGGACAGCCCCCCGAGAGACCCAGTACTTC; CDR3aa: CASSSGTAPRETQYF; v_gene: TRBV5-1; abundance: .; j_gene: TRBJ2-5; d_gene: TRBD1
CDR3nt: TGTGCTAGTGCTCTGCGGGCAGGGGGCTTCACTGAAGCTTTCTTT; CDR3aa: CASALRAGGFTEAFF; v_gene: TRBV12-5; abundance: many; j_gene: TRBJ1-1; d_gene: TRBD1
CDR3nt: TGCAGTGCTAGTCGGCCTCCCTACGAGCAGTACTTC; CDR3aa: CSASRPPYEQYF; v_gene: TRBV20-1; abundance: many; j_gene: TRBJ2-7; d_gene: .
CDR3nt: TGTGCCAGCAGGGGGACACTGGCTGAAGCTTTCTTT; CDR3aa: CASRGTLAEAFF; v_gene: TRBV6-5; abundance: many; j_gene: TRBJ1-1; d_gene: .
CDR3nt: TGCGCCAGCAGCTCGGTCGGAGTCGGCTACGAGCAGTACTTC; CDR3aa: CASSSVGVGYEQYF; v_gene: TRBV5-1; abundance: .; j_gene: TRBJ2-7; d_gene: .
CDR3nt: TGTGCCACGGTGAGCGGGGTCACTGAAGCTTTCTTT; CDR3aa: CATVSGVTEAFF; v_gene: TRBV6-1; abundance: many; j_gene: TRBJ1-1; d_gene: .
CDR3nt: TGTGCCAGCAGTTACCTCCGGGTCCAGACGAACACCGGGGAGCTGTTTTTT; CDR3aa: CASSYLRVQTNTGELFF; v_gene: TRBV6-5; abundance: many; j_gene: TRBJ2-2; d_gene: .
CDR3nt: TGTGCCAGCAGAGCCCCTGGGACTAGCGGGGGCGGGGAGCAGTACTTC; CDR3aa: CASRAPGTSGGGEQYF; v_gene: TRBV6-5; abundance: many; j_gene: TRBJ2-7; d_gene: TRBD2
CDR3nt: TGTGCCAGCAGCACAGGGACAGGATTAGATGAGACCCAGTACTTC; CDR3aa: CASSTGTGLDETQYF; v_gene: TRBV6-2/TRBV6-3; abundance: .; j_gene: TRBJ2-5; d_gene: TRBD1
CDR3nt: TGTGCCAGCAGTGTCCCCCCGGGGCAAGAGACCCAGTACTTC; CDR3aa: CASSVPPGQETQYF; v_gene: TRBV2; abundance: many; j_gene: TRBJ2-5; d_gene: .
CDR3nt: TGTGCCAGCAGTGAATTGGGACAGAAGCCTGAAGCTTTCTTT; CDR3aa: CASSELGQKPEAFF; v_gene: TRBV25-1; abundance: few; j_gene: TRBJ1-1; d_gene: TRBD1
CDR3nt: TGTGCCAGCAGTTACGATAGTTTGTCACCCCTCCACTTT; CDR3aa: CASSYDSLSPLHF; v_gene: TRBV6-5; abundance: many; j_gene: TRBJ1-6; d_gene: .
CDR3nt: TGTGCCAGCAGCCCTATCACATGGGGACAGGGCGGCTCCTACGAGCAGTACTTC; CDR3aa: CASSPITWGQGGSYEQYF; v_gene: TRBV11-2; abundance: .; j_gene: TRBJ2-7; d_gene: TRBD1
CDR3nt: TGTGCTAGTGGTTTGAGCGGGGGCTACGAGCAGTACTTC; CDR3aa: CASGLSGGYEQYF; v_gene: TRBV12-5; abundance: many; j_gene: TRBJ2-7; d_gene: TRBD2
CDR3nt: TGTGCCAGCAGTTGGGGACAGGGTCTCGGTCAGCCCCAGCATTTT; CDR3aa: CASSWGQGLGQPQHF; v_gene: TRBV6-2/TRBV6-3; abundance: many; j_gene: TRBJ1-5; d_gene: TRBD1
CDR3nt: TGTGCCAGCAGCGCTACGTCCAGGGTCGACGAGCAGTACTTC; CDR3aa: CASSATSRVDEQYF; v_gene: TRBV7-8; abundance: many; j_gene: TRBJ2-7; d_gene: .
CDR3nt: TGTGCCAGCAGCCTCATAATAGGGGGGAACACTGAAGCTTTCTTT; CDR3aa: CASSLIIGGNTEAFF; v_gene: TRBV3-1; abundance: .; j_gene: TRBJ1-1; d_gene: .
CDR3nt: TGTGCCACCAGCAGGGCCTGTGGACAGGGGGGAGAAGAGACCCAGTACTTC; CDR3aa: CATSRACGQGGEETQYF; v_gene: TRBV15; abundance: many; j_gene: TRBJ2-5; d_gene: TRBD1
CDR3nt: TGCAGTGCTCCCGGGACACTACTTGCCGGGGCCAACGTCCTGACTTTC; CDR3aa: CSAPGTLLAGANVLTF; v_gene: TRBV20-1; abundance: many; j_gene: TRBJ2-6; d_gene: .
CDR3nt: TGTGCTAGTGGTTTGGTCGTAGGGCAACTCTACGAGCAGTACTTC; CDR3aa: CASGLVVGQLYEQYF; v_gene: TRBV12-5; abundance: many; j_gene: TRBJ2-7; d_gene: .
CDR3nt: TGCGCCAGCAGCCCGACTAGCGGGGGGGTAGGCACCGGGGAGCTGTTTTTT; CDR3aa: CASSPTSGGVGTGELFF; v_gene: TRBV4-1; abundance: few; j_gene: TRBJ2-2; d_gene: TRBD2
CDR3nt: TGTGCCATCAGGTCATCACGGGGGCGCCTCACTGAAGCTTTCTTT; CDR3aa: CAIRSSRGRLTEAFF; v_gene: TRBV10-3; abundance: many; j_gene: TRBJ1-1; d_gene: .